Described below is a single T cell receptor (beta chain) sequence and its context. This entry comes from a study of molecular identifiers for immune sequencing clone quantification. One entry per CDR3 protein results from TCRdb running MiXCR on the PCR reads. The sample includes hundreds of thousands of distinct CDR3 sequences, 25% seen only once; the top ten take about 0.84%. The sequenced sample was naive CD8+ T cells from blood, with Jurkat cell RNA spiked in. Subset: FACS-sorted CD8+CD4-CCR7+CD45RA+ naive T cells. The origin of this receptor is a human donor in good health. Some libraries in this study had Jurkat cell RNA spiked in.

CDR3 nucleotide sequence: TGTGCCAGCAGCCCGGGGTCTTCCGCATGGGTTTTTTTT. Protein sequence: CASSPGSSAWVFF. V is TRBV4-2 and J is TRBJ1-4; D not resolved. V was trimmed by 4 bases and J by 17 bases, leaving 20 bases between them. The CDR3 length is 13 residues. Germline V gene data show CDR1 as LGHNA and CDR2 as YNFKEQ.